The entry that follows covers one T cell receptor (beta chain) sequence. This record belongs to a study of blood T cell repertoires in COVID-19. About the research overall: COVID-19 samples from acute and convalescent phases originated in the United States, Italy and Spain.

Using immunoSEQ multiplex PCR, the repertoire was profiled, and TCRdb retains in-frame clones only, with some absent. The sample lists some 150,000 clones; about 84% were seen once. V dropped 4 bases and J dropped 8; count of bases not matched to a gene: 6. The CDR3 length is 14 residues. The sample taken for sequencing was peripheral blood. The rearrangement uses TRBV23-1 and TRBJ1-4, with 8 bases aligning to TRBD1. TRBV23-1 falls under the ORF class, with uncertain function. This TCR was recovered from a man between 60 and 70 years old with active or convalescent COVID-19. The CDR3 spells CASSPGTGGEKLFF. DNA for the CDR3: TGCGCCAGCAGTCCCGGGACAGGTGGGGAAAAACTGTTTTTT.